This is a list of T cell receptor beta chains from one sample in a study of cytomegalovirus exposure and HLA in healthy donors. Using immunoSEQ multiplex PCR, the repertoire was profiled, and TCRdb retains in-frame clones only, with some absent. The listing records 65,000 to 95,000 clones. The specimen sequenced was PBMCs. These receptor sequences come from a man aged 25-40 years in good health and CMV-seronegative. Both conserved end residues are part of each CDR3. Each record gives: D gene, J gene, V gene, CDR3 DNA, CDR3 protein. A D gene is named only where the DNA matches it firmly.

.	TRBJ2-1	TRBV29-1	TGCAGCGTTGAAGCCCCCGACAATGAGCAGTTCTTC	CSVEAPDNEQFF
.	TRBJ2-1	TRBV6-6	TGTGCCAGCAGAATACCGGGATCTTACAATGAGCAGTTCTTC	CASRIPGSYNEQFF
TRBD2	TRBJ2-7	TRBV15	TGTGCCACCAGCAGAGGTAGCGGGGGCACCTACGAGCAGTACTTC	CATSRGSGGTYEQYF
TRBD1	TRBJ2-4	TRBV30	TGTGCCTGGAGAACCGGACAGGGCCCATCTCAGTACTTC	CAWRTGQGPSQYF
.	TRBJ2-3	TRBV9	TGTGCCAGCAGTAGCAGTGCGAGGGTGGCAGATACGCAGTATTTT	CASSSSARVADTQYF
.	TRBJ1-3	TRBV6-6	TGTGCCAGCAGTTACCCTCCCTACTCTGGAAACACCATATATTTT	CASSYPPYSGNTIYF
.	TRBJ1-6	TRBV15	TGTGCCACCAGCCGGGACAACGCCTATAATTCACCCCTCCACTTT	CATSRDNAYNSPLHF
.	TRBJ2-1	TRBV9	TGTGCCAGCAGCGTAGGCTACGGACTTGGGAGTGAGCAGTTCTTC	CASSVGYGLGSEQFF
.	TRBJ2-7	TRBV6-5	TGTGCCAGCAGTTATAACAGGGCCTACGAGCAGTACTTC	CASSYNRAYEQYF
.	TRBJ1-1	TRBV4-2	TGTGCCAGCAGCCAAGTTCCCTTGGGGGGGACCGCTTTCTTT	CASSQVPLGGTAFF
TRBD1	TRBJ1-2	TRBV30	TGTGCCTGGAGGGGCTTGACAGGGAGGAGCGGCTACACCTTC	CAWRGLTGRSGYTF
TRBD2	TRBJ2-3	TRBV4-2	TGTGCCAGCAGCCGAGCGGGGGCCCCCACAGATACGCAGTATTTT	CASSRAGAPTDTQYF
TRBD1	TRBJ2-7	TRBV5-6	TGTGCCAGCAGCTTGCCTTACAGGGGGTCCTACGAGCAGTACTTC	CASSLPYRGSYEQYF